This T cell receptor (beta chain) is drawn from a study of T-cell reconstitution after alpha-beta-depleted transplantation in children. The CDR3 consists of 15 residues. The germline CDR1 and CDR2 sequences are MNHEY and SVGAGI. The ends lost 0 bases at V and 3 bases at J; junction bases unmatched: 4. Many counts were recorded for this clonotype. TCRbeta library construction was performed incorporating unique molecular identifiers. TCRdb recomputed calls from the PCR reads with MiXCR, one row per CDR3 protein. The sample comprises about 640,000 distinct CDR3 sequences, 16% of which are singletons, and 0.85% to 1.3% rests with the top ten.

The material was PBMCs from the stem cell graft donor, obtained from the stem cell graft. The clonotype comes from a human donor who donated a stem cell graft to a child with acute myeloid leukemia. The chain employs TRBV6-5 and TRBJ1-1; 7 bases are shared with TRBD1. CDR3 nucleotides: TGTGCCAGCAGTTACTCGTCTCAGGGGGACACTGAAGCTTTCTTT. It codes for CASSYSSQGDTEAFF.